This TCR beta chain was recovered during a study of T cell clonotyping in hematopoietic cell transplantation (dated by TCRdb to the early 2020s). For the wider study: A total of roughly 150 blood samples were collected in the study from some 40 consecutive transplant recipients and their related donors. Patients were recruited between September 2015 and January 2017 and followed until September 2020 or death.

Of note for this clone: The antigen this receptor binds is unknown. The record has no base qualities; no much larger clone is one base away.

The immunoSEQ assay, a bias-controlled multiplex PCR with V- and J-specific primers, was used to amplify TCR beta CDR3 regions from genomic DNA. In a second PCR step, a proprietary barcode and Illumina adapter sequences were attached to the CDR3 amplicons. An Illumina MiSeq instrument was used to sequence the CDR3 libraries. The source study handled its data this way. Export and quality control were handled in immunoSEQ Analyzer 3.0, while downstream analyses relied on R Bioconductor and Immunarch. Only productive rearrangements within the normalized downsampled data set were used in the calculation of repertoire metrics. Clonotypes larger than 5 templates in the normalized cohort were defined as pathologically expanded. The Inverse Simpson Index served as the measure of repertoire diversity. To capture all clonotypes, CMV-specificity analyses were performed on the non-normalized data set. This is the immuneACCESS table as TCRdb keeps it, with only in-frame sequences that have V and J called. A part of the clones is gone; compared with another copy, unresolved V genes explain less than half, and the rest is unexplained. The V and J calls and the clone size are those of that table, but D and trimming were determined from the DNA. The sample table records 9,500 to 12,000 clones; roughly 90% of these occur just once. The ten largest clones represent about two fifths of the sample.

This specimen's time point label, per the study, means: 180 days after allo-HCT. Blood from recipients was drawn about 28 days before transplant and again at days 30, 100 and 180 after transplant. Nuclei Lysis Solution was used to extract genomic DNA from fresh or cryopreserved unfractionated peripheral blood mononuclear cells. Overall results and qualifications from the work: Recipient repertoires showed only a small fraction of overlap with donor repertoires, and over 95% appeared de novo at the given depth. After transplant, TCR diversity in recipients dropped, and pathologically expanded clonotypes increased progressively from day 30 to day 180. The sample size was limited and the cells went unsorted, which meant the CD4 and CD8 repertoire contributions could not be told apart. Broader posttransplant TCR repertoire diversity was predicted by donor and pretransplant recipient Inverse Simpson Index values.

V drops 10 bases and J drops 1 base, leaving 13 bases in between. CDR3 length: 13 amino acids, cysteine to phenylalanine. Only CDR3 DNA is held: 39 bases, read in frame from base 1. The germline V gene yields SGHTA for CDR1 and FQGNSA for CDR2. The receptor was derived from a male patient between 60 and 69 years old who had an allogeneic stem cell transplant from an unrelated donor, so the T cells may come from the graft donor. Some clones in this sample may be carry-over from other donors' samples. The sample here was PBMCs, taken 180 days after allogeneic stem cell transplant. The chain joins TRBV7-2 to TRBJ1-1; no D gene can be assigned with confidence. Here the CDR3 is given as CAIVTGGNTEAFF. The nucleotides are TGTGCCATCGTGACCGGTGGGAACACTGAAGCTTTCTTT.